The 11 T cell receptor beta chains reported below all come from one sample, sequenced in a study of spatial heterogeneity in lung cancer (dated by TCRdb to between 2019 and 2020). Library construction relied on 5' RACE. The sequencing machine was a NextSeq 500. Using fastp trimming at Q25 and MiXCR clonotype assembly, TCRdb reanalyzed the public sequencing data and kept in-frame beta chains. Every distinct CDR3 protein forms one entry, paired with its most common genes and DNA. The sample yields approximately 40,000 distinct CDR3 sequences; roughly 5% were counted once. In total, the top ten clones hold 25% of the sample. The sample's time point, from its label and the paper: sample taken at primary tumor resection. Without any cell sorting, TCR sequencing was performed on whole RNA extracted either from tumor and nontumor lung tissue or from cryopreserved PBMC samples. This sample comprised PBMCs, obtained at surgery. The source is a female donor with early-stage non-small cell lung cancer.

There are a few counts of this clonotype. The rearrangement joins TRBV6-2 or TRBV6-3 to TRBJ2-7; D unresolved. Trimming pared 6 bases from V and 2 bases from J, leaving 8 bases between. There are 12 residues in the CDR3. Germline CDR1 and CDR2: MNHEY and SVGEGT. CDR3 bases: TGTGCCAGCAGCCCGCACCCCTACGAGCAGTACTTC. This gives the protein CASSPHPYEQYF.

This clonotype occurred many times. The chain joins TRBV21-1 to TRBJ2-1. TRBV21-1 is described as a pseudogene. The CDR3 totals 14 residues. CDR3 protein: CASSIFSSYNEQFF. Written as DNA, the CDR3 is TGTGCCAGCAGCATATTCAGCTCCTACAATGAGCAGTTCTTC.

This clonotype was recorded many times. This rearrangement joins TRBV3-1 to TRBJ2-5; 9 bases align to TRBD1. This CDR3 is built from 14 residues. Germline values: CDR1 LGHDT, CDR2 YNNKEL (reference sequence). The V segment lost 4 bases and the J segment 5 bases; nucleotides outside the gene matches: 5. This CDR3 reads CASSRSTGGETQYF. The CDR3 DNA reads as TGTGCCAGCAGCCGTTCGACAGGGGGTGAGACCCAGTACTTC.

This clonotype appeared many times. This chain connects TRBV9 to TRBJ2-1, with 9 bases matching TRBD1. The CDR3 is 15 residues long. V lost 4 bases and J lost 9; bases outside the gene matches: 11. Germline V lookup: CDR1 SGDLS, CDR2 YYNGEE. As DNA, the CDR3 is TGTGCCAGCAGCTTCCGGGACAGGGAGCATGGTGAGCAGTTCTTC. The encoded protein is CASSFRDREHGEQFF.

Relative to its sample, this clonotype is medium-sized. The V gene is TRBV7-2, the J gene TRBJ2-7, with D unclear. Looked up from germline, CDR1 is SGHTA and CDR2 is FQGNSA. The CDR3 sequence is 14 residues long. V lost 1 base and J lost 3, with 10 bases in between. CDR3 sequence reads: CASSLEFGNYEQYF. CDR3 DNA sequence: TGTGCCAGCAGCTTAGAGTTCGGAAACTACGAGCAGTACTTC.

In this sample, this clonotype turned up many times. This chain uses TRBV7-9 with TRBJ2-7, with D unclear. Germline V CDR1 and CDR2: SEHNR, FQNEAQ (reference sequence). CDR3 length: 13 amino acids. With 5 bases removed from V and 3 bases from J, the gap between germline ends came to 11 bases. CDR3 sequence reads: CASSLTRSYEQYF. The CDR3 region has the DNA TGTGCCAGCAGCCTCACACGGAGCTACGAGCAGTACTTC. The variable domain in full, completed from reference TRBV7-9 and TRBJ2-7, reads DTGVSQNPRHKITKRGQNVTFRCDPISEHNRLYWYRQTLGQGPEFLTYFQNEAQLEKSRLLSDRFSAERPKGSFSTLEIQRTEQGDSAMYLCASSLTRSYEQYFGPGTRLTVT.

This chain joins TRBV9 and TRBJ2-6, with D possibly TRBD1 on 7 matching bases. Trimming stripped 2 bases from V and 2 bases from J, with 20 bases between. Germline V gene sequence: CDR1 SGDLS, CDR2 YYNGEE. This CDR3 has 19 amino acids. The CDR3: CASSVPEGAPLPGANVLTF. As DNA, the CDR3 is TGTGCCAGCAGCGTTCCGGAGGGGGCGCCTCTACCTGGGGCCAACGTCCTGACTTTC. The variable domain in full, with the rest retrieved from reference TRBV9 and TRBJ2-6, is DSGVTQTPKHLITATGQRVTLRCSPRSGDLSVYWYQQSLDQGLQFLIQYYNGEERAKGNILERFSAQQFPDLHSELNLSSLELGDSALYFCASSVPEGAPLPGANVLTFGAGSRLTVL.

This clonotype was picked up many times. V and J are TRBV28 and TRBJ2-5; no reliable D call. With 7 bases removed from V and 4 bases from J, the gap between germline ends came to 22 bases. Germline values: CDR1 MDHEN, CDR2 SYDVKM. The CDR3 sequence is 16 residues long. This CDR3 reads CASNRHLGQRLETQYF. The CDR3 DNA reads as TGTGCCAGCAACCGTCACTTGGGCCAACGTTTAGAGACCCAGTACTTC.

This clonotype showed up many times. The V and J genes are TRBV6-5 and TRBJ1-5; D unclear. Germline-derived CDR1 and CDR2 are MNHEY and SVGAGI. CDR3 size: 13 residues. Trimming shortened V by 2 bases and J by 3 bases, and 5 bases separated the two germline ends. The CDR3 protein is CASSYGSNQPQHF. The CDR3 coding sequence is TGTGCCAGCAGTTACGGTTCCAATCAGCCCCAGCATTTT.

This clonotype was seen at least ten times. This chain links TRBV6-5 with TRBJ1-2; TRBD1 might be the D (5 bases). Germline values: CDR1 MNHEY, CDR2 SVGAGI. The CDR3 extends over 14 amino acids. V was cut by 2 bases and J by 7 bases, with 14 bases left in between. CDR3 protein: CASSYTGRTAGYTF. The CDR3 bases are TGTGCCAGCAGTTACACAGGCCGGACTGCTGGCTACACCTTC.

This clonotype came up a few times. The V gene is TRBV20-1, the J gene TRBJ1-4; 9 bases line up with TRBD1. Trimming removed 5 bases from V and 6 bases from J; junction bases left unmatched: 7. CDR1 is DFQATT, CDR2 SNEGSKA, per germline (reference sequence). The CDR3 totals 14 residues. The CDR3: CSASDRGGDEKLFF. The CDR3 nucleotides are TGCAGTGCTTCGGACAGGGGAGGAGATGAAAAACTGTTTTTT.